This record looks at one TCR beta chain sequence and its context. This same CDR3 is encoded by further DNA sequences in the sample. Germline CDR1 reads MNHNS; CDR2 reads SASEGT. This CDR3 contains 13 residues. Trimming cost V 3 bases and J 3 bases, with 9 bases left between them. This sample is drawn from a study of control samples from healthy donors and cancer patients. The repertoire was sequenced with immunoSEQ multiplex PCR; TCRdb's copy has only in-frame clones and lacks some. This table holds approximately 140,000 clones, just under 90% found once. The source is a man between 50 and 59 years old with head and neck cancer. The gene calls are TRBV6-1 and TRBJ2-7, with a possible D match to TRBD1 (5 bases). The sample taken for sequencing was PBMCs. The CDR3 here is CASSENRNYEQYF. The CDR3 DNA reads TGTGCCAGCAGTGAGAACAGGAACTACGAGCAGTACTTC.